The source of this TCR beta chain is a study of spatial heterogeneity in lung cancer. Study background: More beta-chain than alpha-chain sequences were consistently detected.

A word on this clonotype: No antigen is known for it.

Time point here: sample taken at primary tumor resection. Whole RNA, which was extracted from tumor, nontumor lung tissue or frozen PBMC, was sequenced without any cell sorting. There were 72 donors, all of them untreated patients with early-stage non-small cell lung cancer. Regarding the study as a whole: There were more appearances of ubiquitous expanded tumor TCRs in blood at resection than at follow-up.

Germline V gene data show CDR1 as SNHLY and CDR2 as FYNNEI. The CDR3 extends over 14 amino acids. The junction had 7 bases not matched to a gene; V was cut back by 6 bases and J by 5 bases. Carried by each TCR cDNA molecule was a unique molecular identifier. From the 5' RACE reads, TCRdb called clonotypes with MiXCR, one entry per CDR3 protein. This sample has 45,000 or so distinct CDR3 sequences, with roughly 12% found just once. The chain combines TRBV2 with TRBJ1-2; 9 nucleotides line up with TRBD1. The sequence was collected from a female donor with early-stage non-small cell lung cancer. This material consisted of PBMCs, taken at surgery. CDR3 nucleotide sequence: TGTGCCAGCAGCGCTACCGGGACAGGGTATGGCTACACCTTC. It encodes CASSATGTGYGYTF.